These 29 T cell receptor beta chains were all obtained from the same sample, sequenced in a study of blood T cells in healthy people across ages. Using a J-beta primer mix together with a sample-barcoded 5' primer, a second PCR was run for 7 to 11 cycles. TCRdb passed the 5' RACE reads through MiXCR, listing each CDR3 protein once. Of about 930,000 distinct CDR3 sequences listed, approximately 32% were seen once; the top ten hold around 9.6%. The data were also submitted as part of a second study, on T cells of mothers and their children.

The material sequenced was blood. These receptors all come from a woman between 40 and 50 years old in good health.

In DNA form, the CDR3 reads TGCAGTGCTAGAGATCCCACCGGGGAGAGCTCCTACAATGAGCAGTTCTTC. Its translation is CSARDPTGESSYNEQFF. V gene TRBV20-1 combines with J gene TRBJ2-1, with D possibly being TRBD2 (5 bases). Looked up from germline, CDR1 is DFQATT and CDR2 is SNEGSKA (reference sequence). Deletions cut 0 bases from V and 0 bases from J, with 15 bases between. The CDR3 extends over 17 amino acids.

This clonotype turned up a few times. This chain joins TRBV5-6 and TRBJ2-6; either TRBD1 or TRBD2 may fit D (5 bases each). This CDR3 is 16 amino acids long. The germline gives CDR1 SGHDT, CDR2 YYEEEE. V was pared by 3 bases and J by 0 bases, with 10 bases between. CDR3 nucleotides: TGTGCCAGCAGCTGGGACCCTGGCTCTGGGGCCAACGTCCTGACTTTC. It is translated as CASSWDPGSGANVLTF.

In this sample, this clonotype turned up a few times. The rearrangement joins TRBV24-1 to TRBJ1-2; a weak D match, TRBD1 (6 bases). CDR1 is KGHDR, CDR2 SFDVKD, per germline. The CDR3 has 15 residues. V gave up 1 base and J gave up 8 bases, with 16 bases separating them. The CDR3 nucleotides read TGTGCCACCAGTGATTTCGAGGGGGTGGGATCGGGCTACACCTTC. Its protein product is CATSDFEGVGSGYTF.

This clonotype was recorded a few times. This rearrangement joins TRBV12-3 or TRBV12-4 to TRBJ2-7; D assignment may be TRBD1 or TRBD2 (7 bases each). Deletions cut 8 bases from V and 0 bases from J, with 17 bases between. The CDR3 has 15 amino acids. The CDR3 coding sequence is TGTGCCAGCGGGCAGGGGGGGGCCTACTCCTACGAGCAGTACTTC. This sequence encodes CASGQGGAYSYEQYF.

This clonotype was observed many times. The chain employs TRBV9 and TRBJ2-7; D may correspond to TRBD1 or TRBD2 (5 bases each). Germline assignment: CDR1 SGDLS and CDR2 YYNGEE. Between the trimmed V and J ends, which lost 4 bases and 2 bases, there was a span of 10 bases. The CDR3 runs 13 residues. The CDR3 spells CASSTGTTYEQYF. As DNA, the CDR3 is TGTGCCAGCAGCACCGGGACCACCTACGAGCAGTACTTC.

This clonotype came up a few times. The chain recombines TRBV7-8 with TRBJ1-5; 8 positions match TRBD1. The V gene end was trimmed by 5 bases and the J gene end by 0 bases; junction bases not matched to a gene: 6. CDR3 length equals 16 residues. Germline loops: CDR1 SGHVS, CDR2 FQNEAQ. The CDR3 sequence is CASSRPTGGSNQPQHF. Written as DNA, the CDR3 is TGTGCCAGCAGCCGACCCACAGGGGGTAGCAATCAGCCCCAGCATTTT.

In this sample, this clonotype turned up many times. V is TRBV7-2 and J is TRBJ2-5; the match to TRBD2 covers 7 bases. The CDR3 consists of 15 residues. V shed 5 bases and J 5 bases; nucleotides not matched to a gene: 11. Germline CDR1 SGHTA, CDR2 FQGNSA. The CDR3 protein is CASSPGEGLQETQYF. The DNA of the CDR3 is TGTGCCAGCAGCCCTGGGGAGGGTCTGCAGGAGACCCAGTACTTC.

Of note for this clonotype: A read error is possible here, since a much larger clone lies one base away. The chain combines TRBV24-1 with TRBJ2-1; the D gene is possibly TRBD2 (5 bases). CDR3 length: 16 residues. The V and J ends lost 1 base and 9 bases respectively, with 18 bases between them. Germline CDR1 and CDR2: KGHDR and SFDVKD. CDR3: CATSDFWQEDRGEQFF. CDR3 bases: TGTGCCACCAGTGATTTTTGGCAGGAGGACCGTGGTGAGCAGTTCTTC.

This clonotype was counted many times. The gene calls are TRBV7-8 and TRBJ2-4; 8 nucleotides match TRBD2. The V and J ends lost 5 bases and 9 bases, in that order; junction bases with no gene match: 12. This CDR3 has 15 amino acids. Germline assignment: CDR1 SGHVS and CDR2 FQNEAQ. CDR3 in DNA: TGTGCCAGCAGCCCCCACTCCAGCGGGGGTAGCATTCAGTACTTC. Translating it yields CASSPHSSGGSIQYF.

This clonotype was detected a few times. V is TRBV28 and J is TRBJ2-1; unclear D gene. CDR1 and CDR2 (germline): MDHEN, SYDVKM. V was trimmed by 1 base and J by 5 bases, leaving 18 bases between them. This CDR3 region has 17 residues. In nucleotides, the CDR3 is TGTGCCAGCAGTTTATTCCGGTTTGGCAGGACCGACAATGAGCAGTTCTTC. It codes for CASSLFRFGRTDNEQFF.

The CDR3 DNA is TGCAGTGCTAGAAGAGGGACGAACACTGAAGCTTTCTTT. Its protein product is CSARRGTNTEAFF. The gene calls are TRBV20-1 and TRBJ1-1; maybe TRBD1 (5 bases). The CDR3 sequence is 13 residues long. V was cut by 2 bases and J by 1 base, with 8 bases left in between. The germline CDR1 and CDR2 sequences are DFQATT and SNEGSKA (reference sequence).

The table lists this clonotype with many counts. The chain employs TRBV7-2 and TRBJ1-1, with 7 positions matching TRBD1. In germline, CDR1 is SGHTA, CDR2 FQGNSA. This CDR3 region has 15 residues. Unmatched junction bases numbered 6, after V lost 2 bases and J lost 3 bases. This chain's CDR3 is CASSLPRTGDTEAFF. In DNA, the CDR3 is TGTGCCAGCAGCTTACCGAGGACAGGCGACACTGAAGCTTTCTTT. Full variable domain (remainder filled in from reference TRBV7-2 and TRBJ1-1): GAGVSQSPSNKVTEKGKDVELRCDPISGHTALYWYRQSLGQGLEFLIYFQGNSAPDKSGLPSDRFSAERTGGSVSTLTIQRTQQEDSAVYLCASSLPRTGDTEAFFGQGTRLTVV.

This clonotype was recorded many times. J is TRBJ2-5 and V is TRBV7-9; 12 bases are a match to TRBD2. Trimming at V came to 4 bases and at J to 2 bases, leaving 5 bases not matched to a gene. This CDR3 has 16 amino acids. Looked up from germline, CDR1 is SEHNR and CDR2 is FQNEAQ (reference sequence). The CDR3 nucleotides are TGTGCCAGCAGCTCCCGGACTAGCGGGACTCAAGAGACCCAGTACTTC. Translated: CASSSRTSGTQETQYF.

The CDR3 loop reads CASSPKLAGYDEQYF. DNA for the CDR3: TGTGCCAGCAGCCCCAAACTAGCGGGCTACGATGAGCAGTACTTC. The chain links TRBV7-3 to TRBJ2-1, with TRBD2 matching 9 bases. Matching the DNA end better, TRBJ2-7 makes the J call doubtful. Germline CDR1 and CDR2: SGHTA and FQGTGA. There are 15 residues in the CDR3.

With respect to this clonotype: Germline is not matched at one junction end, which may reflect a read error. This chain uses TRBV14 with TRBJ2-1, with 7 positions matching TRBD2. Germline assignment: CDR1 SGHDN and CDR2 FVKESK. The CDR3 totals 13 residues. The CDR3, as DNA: TGTGCCAGTAGCCATCAAACGGGGGGATCAGAGTTCTTC. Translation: CASSHQTGGSEFF.

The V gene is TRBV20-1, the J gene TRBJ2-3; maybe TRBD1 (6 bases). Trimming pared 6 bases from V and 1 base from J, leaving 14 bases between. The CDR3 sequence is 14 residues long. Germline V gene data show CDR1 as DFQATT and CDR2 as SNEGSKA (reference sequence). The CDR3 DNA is TGCAGTGCGCGCCGGGACACCCGCACAGATACGCAGTATTTT. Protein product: CSARRDTRTDTQYF.

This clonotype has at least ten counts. The CDR3 loop reads CASSLKGAAKNIQYF. The CDR3 DNA reads TGTGCCAGCAGCTTGAAGGGGGCTGCCAAAAACATTCAGTACTTC. The J gene is TRBJ2-4, the V gene TRBV5-8, with 7 nucleotides matching TRBD1. The ends lost 1 base at V and 1 base at J; junction bases unmatched: 2. Germline CDR1 reads SGHTS; CDR2 reads YDEGEE. The CDR3 spans 15 residues.

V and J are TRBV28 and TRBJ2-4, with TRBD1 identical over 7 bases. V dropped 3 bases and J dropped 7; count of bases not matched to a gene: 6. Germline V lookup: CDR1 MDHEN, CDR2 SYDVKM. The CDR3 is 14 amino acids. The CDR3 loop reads CASSFRDRGNIQYF. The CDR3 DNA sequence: TGTGCCAGCAGTTTCCGGGACAGAGGCAACATTCAGTACTTC. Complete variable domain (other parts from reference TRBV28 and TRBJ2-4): DVKVTQSSRYLVKRTGEKVFLECVQDMDHENMFWYRQDPGLGLRLIYFSYDVKMKEKGDIPEGYSVSREKKERFSLILESASTNQTSMYLCASSFRDRGNIQYFGAGTRLSVL.

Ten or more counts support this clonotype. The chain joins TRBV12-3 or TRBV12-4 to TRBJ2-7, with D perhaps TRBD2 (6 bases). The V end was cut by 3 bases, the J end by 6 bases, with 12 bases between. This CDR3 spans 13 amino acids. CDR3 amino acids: CASSLVSGGEQYF. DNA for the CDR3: TGTGCCAGCAGTTTGGTTTCCGGGGGCGAGCAGTACTTC.

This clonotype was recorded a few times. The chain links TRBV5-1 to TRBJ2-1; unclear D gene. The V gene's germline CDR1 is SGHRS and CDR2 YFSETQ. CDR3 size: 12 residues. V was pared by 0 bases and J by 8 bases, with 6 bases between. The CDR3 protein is CASSLVVHEQFF. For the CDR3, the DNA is TGCGCCAGCAGCTTGGTGGTCCATGAGCAGTTCTTC. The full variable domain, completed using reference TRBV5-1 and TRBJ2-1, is KAGVTQTPRYLIKTRGQQVTLSCSPISGHRSVSWYQQTPGQGLQFLFEYFSETQRNKGNFPGRFSGRQFSNSRSEMNVSTLELGDSALYLCASSLVVHEQFFGPGTRLTVL.

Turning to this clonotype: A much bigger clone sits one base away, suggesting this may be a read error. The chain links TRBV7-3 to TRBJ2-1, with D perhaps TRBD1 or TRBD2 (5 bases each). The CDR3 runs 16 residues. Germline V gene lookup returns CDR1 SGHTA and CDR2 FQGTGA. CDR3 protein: CSSSLAGTGLYSEQFF. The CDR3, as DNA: TGTTCCAGCAGCTTAGCAGGTACAGGACTCTACAGTGAGCAGTTCTTC.

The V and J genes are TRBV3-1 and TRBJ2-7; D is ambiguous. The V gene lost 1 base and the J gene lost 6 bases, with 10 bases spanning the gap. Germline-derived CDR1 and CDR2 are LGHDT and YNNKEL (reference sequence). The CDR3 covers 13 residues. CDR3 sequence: CASSQVGASEQYF. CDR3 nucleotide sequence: TGTGCCAGCAGCCAAGTCGGCGCGAGCGAGCAGTACTTC.

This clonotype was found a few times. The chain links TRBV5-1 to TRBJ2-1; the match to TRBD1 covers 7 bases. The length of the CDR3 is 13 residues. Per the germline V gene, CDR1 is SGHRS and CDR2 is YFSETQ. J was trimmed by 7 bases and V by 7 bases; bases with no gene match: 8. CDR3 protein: CASRQGLRNEQFF. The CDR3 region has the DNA TGCGCCAGCCGACAGGGTCTTAGGAATGAGCAGTTCTTC.

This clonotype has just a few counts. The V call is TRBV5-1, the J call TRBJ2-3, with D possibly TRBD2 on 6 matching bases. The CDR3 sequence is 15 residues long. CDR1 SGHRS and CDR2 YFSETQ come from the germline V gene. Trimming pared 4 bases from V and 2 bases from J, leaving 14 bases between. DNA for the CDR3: TGCGCCAGCAGCACAAGGGGACTGAACACAGATACGCAGTATTTT. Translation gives CASSTRGLNTDTQYF.

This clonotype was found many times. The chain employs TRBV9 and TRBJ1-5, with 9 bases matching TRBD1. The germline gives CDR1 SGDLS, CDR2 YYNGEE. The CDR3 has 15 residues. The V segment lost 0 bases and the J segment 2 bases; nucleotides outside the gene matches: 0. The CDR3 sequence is CASSVGTGGNQPQHF. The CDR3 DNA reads TGTGCCAGCAGCGTAGGGACAGGGGGCAATCAGCCCCAGCATTTT. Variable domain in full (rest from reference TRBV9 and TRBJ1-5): DSGVTQTPKHLITATGQRVTLRCSPRSGDLSVYWYQQSLDQGLQFLIQYYNGEERAKGNILERFSAQQFPDLHSELNLSSLELGDSALYFCASSVGTGGNQPQHFGDGTRLSIL.

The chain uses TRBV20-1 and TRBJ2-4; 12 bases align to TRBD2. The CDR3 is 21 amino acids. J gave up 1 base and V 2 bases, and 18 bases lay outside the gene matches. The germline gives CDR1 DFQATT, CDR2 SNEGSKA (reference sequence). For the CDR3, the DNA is TGCAGTGCTAGAACGACTAGCGGGAGCCCAGCCAAGGGGTCGGCCAAAAACATTCAGTACTTC. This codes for CSARTTSGSPAKGSAKNIQYF.

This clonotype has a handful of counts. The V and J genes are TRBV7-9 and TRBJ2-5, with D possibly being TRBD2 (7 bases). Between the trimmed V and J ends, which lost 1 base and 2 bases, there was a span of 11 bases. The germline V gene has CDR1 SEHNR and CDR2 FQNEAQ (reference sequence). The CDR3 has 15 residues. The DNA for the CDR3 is TGTGCCAGCAGCTTAGGTCGGGGGGCACAAGAGACCCAGTACTTC. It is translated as CASSLGRGAQETQYF.

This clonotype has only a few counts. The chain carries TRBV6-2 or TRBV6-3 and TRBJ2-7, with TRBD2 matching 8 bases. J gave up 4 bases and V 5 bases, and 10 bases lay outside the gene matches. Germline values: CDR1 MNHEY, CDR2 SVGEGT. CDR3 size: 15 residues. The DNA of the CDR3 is TGTGCCAGCAGTGCTCTCTCAGCGGGGGTTTACGAGCAGTACTTC. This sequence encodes CASSALSAGVYEQYF.

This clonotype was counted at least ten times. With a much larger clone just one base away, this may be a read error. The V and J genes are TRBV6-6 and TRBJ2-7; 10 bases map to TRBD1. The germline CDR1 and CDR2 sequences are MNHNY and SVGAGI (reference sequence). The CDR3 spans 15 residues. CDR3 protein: CASSYSGTGAFERYF. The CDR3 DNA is TGTGCCAGCAGTTACTCAGGGACAGGGGCTTTCGAGCGGTACTTC.